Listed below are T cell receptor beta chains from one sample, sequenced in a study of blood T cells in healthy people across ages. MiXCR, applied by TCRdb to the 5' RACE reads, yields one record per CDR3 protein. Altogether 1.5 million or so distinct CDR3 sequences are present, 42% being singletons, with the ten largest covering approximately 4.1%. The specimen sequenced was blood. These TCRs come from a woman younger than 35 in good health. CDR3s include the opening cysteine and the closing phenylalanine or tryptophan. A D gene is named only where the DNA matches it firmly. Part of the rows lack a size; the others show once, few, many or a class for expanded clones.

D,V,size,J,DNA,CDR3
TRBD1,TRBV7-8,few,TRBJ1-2,TGTGCCAGCAGCCAAACCGGGACAGGTTTTAACTATGGCTACACCTTC,CASSQTGTGFNYGYTF
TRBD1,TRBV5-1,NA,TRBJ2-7,TGCGCCAGCAGCTTGGACAGGGGAAGGCTCTACGAGCAGTACTTC,CASSLDRGRLYEQYF
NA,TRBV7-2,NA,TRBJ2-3,TGTGCCAGCAGCTTAGCGCGGGGAAGGCCTACGCAGTATTTT,CASSLARGRPTQYF
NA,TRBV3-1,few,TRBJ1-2,TGTGCCAGCAGCAAATCCAGGGAAAACTATGGCTACACCTTC,CASSKSRENYGYTF
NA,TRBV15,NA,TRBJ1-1,TGTGCCACCAGCAACCCCGGGTGGGGGACTGAAGCTTTCTTT,CATSNPGWGTEAFF
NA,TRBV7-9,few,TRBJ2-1,TGTGCCAGCAGCTTAGTTGCCAGCCCGGAGTTCTTC,CASSLVASPEFF
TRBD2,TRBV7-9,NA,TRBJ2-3,TGTGCTAGCAGCCTGGGGACTAGCGGGAGTCGCACAGATACGCAGTATTTT,CASSLGTSGSRTDTQYF
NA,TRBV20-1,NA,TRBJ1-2,TGCAGTGCAGCACCGAGACAGTATTCCAACTATGGCTACACCTTC,CSAAPRQYSNYGYTF
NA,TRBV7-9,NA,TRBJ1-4,TGTGCCAGCAGCTTAACTGGGGATTCTAATGAAAAACTGTTTTTT,CASSLTGDSNEKLFF
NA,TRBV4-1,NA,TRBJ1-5,TGCGCCAGCAGCCAACGAGGGAAAAATCAGCCCCAGCATTTT,CASSQRGKNQPQHF
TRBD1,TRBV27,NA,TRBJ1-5,TGTGCCAGCAGTTTAATGGGGACAGGGGGCCGCAATCAGCCCCAGCATTTT,CASSLMGTGGRNQPQHF
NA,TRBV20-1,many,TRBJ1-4,TGCAGTGCTAGAGTACAGGGTCATACAACTAATGAAAAACTGTTTTTT,CSARVQGHTTNEKLFF
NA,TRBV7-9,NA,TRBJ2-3,TGTGCCAGCAGCGTAGCCGGGACCAGGACGGGAGATACGCAGTATTTT,CASSVAGTRTGDTQYF
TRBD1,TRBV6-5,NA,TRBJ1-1,TGTGCCAGCAGTGCGGACAGGGGGCGGGTCACTGAAGCTTTCTTT,CASSADRGRVTEAFF
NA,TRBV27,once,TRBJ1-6,TGTGCCAGCAGTTTCGCAGGGCTGGGGAATTCACCCCTCCACTTT,CASSFAGLGNSPLHF
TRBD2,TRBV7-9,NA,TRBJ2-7,TGTGCCAGCAGAGATAGCGGGATTAATGAGCAGTACTTC,CASRDSGINEQYF
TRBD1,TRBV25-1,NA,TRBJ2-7,TGTGCCAGCAGTGAATATTCAGGGTACAGGGGCACCTACGAGCAGTACTTC,CASSEYSGYRGTYEQYF
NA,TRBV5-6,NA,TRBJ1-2,TGTGCCAGCAGCTTGGAGAGGGCTATGGTTTATGGCTACACCTTC,CASSLERAMVYGYTF
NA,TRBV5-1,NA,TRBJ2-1,TGCGCCAGCAGCTACACGCTTGAGAGCAATGAGCAGTTCTTC,CASSYTLESNEQFF
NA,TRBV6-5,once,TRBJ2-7,TGTGCCAGCAGTTACTCGAGGCCTAGTGGCTACGAGCAGTACTTC,CASSYSRPSGYEQYF
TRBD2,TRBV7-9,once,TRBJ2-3,TGTGCCAGCAGCTTCCGACAGCCAGCGGGAGGTACGCAGTATTTT,CASSFRQPAGGTQYF
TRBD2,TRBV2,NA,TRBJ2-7,TGTGCCAGCAGTGGTATTGAAATAAGGGGACTACAACTAGGGGAGCAGTACTTC,CASSGIEIRGLQLGEQYF
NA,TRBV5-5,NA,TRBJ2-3,TGTGCCAGCAGCGCAACGGGACCCGGCACAGATACGCAGTATTTT,CASSATGPGTDTQYF
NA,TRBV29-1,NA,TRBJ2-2,TGCAGCGTCACAGGGTTCACCGGGGAGCTGTTTTTT,CSVTGFTGELFF
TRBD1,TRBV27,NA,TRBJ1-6,TGTGCCAGCAGTTCGACAGGGGGGTGGTCACCCCTCCACTTT,CASSSTGGWSPLHF
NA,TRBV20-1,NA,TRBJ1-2,TGCAGTGCTAGTTTTTCGGCGGACCATGGCTACACCTTC,CSASFSADHGYTF
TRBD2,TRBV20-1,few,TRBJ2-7,TGCAGTGCTGAGGAGCTTAGCGGGGTTCTTTACGAGCAGTACTTC,CSAEELSGVLYEQYF
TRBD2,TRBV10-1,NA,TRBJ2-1,TGCGCCAACAAGCGGGGGGGCGATGAGCAGTTCTTC,CANKRGGDEQFF
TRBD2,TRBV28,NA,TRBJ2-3,TGTGCCAGCAGGACGGCTAGCGGAAGCACAGATACGCAGTATTTT,CASRTASGSTDTQYF
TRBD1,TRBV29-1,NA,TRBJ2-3,TGCAGCGTTGCCGAGTCAGGGGGAGATACGCAGTATTTT,CSVAESGGDTQYF